A single sample gave rise to the 25 T cell receptor beta chains below, sequenced in a study of blood T cell repertoires in COVID-19. TCRdb's table, derived via immunoSEQ multiplex PCR, lists solely in-frame clones and lacks some. The repertoire has under 250,000 clones, about 80% of them found once; the top ten carry roughly 9.8%. The sample comprised peripheral blood. These TCRs come from a man older than 75 with acute or convalescent COVID-19.

The chain is built from TRBV10-3 and TRBJ1-6, with TRBD1 identical over 7 bases. CDR1 is ENHRY, CDR2 SYGVKD, per germline. J was trimmed by 2 bases and V by 0 bases; bases with no gene match: 7. The CDR3 consists of 18 residues. The CDR3 protein is CAISESSTGAAYNSPLHF. DNA of the CDR3: TGTGCCATCAGTGAGTCGAGTACAGGGGCGGCCTATAATTCACCCCTCCACTTT.

The rearrangement joins TRBV18 to TRBJ2-7, with 7 nucleotides matching TRBD2. Germline-derived CDR1 and CDR2 are KGHSH and LQKENI. J gave up 3 bases and V 4 bases, and 6 bases lay outside the gene matches. This CDR3 contains 14 residues. The CDR3 DNA follows: TGTGCCAGCTCACTGGATCAGCGGGACTACGAGCAGTACTTC. It encodes CASSLDQRDYEQYF.

This clone was counted between two and nine times. This sequence joins TRBV5-5 and TRBJ1-5; 10 positions agree with TRBD1. The CDR3 covers 17 residues. The germline V gene encodes CDR1 SGHKS and CDR2 YYEKEE (reference sequence). The trim removed 2 bases at V and 2 bases at J, leaving 7 bases unmatched. The CDR3 DNA follows: TGTGCCAGCAGCTTCGGCTTCGGGACAGGGGGCAATCAGCCCCAGCATTTT. Residues: CASSFGFGTGGNQPQHF.

This rearrangement joins TRBV5-4 to TRBJ1-6; D might be TRBD1 (6 bases). The CDR3 covers 15 residues. In germline, CDR1 is SGHNT, CDR2 YYREEE (reference sequence). The V gene lost 3 bases and the J gene lost 5 bases, with 12 bases spanning the gap. The CDR3 DNA reads TGTGCCAGCAGCTCCATCCGGGACAATAATTCACCCCTCCACTTT. Translation: CASSSIRDNNSPLHF.

The J gene is TRBJ1-5, the V gene TRBV6-1, with 10 nucleotides matching TRBD1. V lost 6 bases to trimming and J lost 5 bases; unmatched junction nucleotides: 4. The germline gives CDR1 MNHNS, CDR2 SASEGT. The CDR3 contains 14 residues. DNA of the CDR3: TGTGCCAGCAGCACGACAGGGGGCGATCAGCCCCAGCATTTT. Encoded protein: CASSTTGGDQPQHF.

J is TRBJ2-2 and V is TRBV2; maybe TRBD1 (5 bases). The V end was cut by 1 base, the J end by 4 bases, with 10 bases between. The CDR3 is 15 residues long. Germline V gene lookup returns CDR1 SNHLY and CDR2 FYNNEI. The CDR3 DNA follows: TGTGCCAGCAGTGAAGAGGGGCTGACCACCGGGGAGCTGTTTTTT. It specifies CASSEEGLTTGELFF.

The chain uses TRBV5-1 and TRBJ1-1; the D is unclear. With 0 bases removed from V and 1 base from J, the gap between germline ends came to 16 bases. The CDR3 runs 17 residues. The V gene's germline CDR1 is SGHRS and CDR2 YFSETQ. The CDR3 reads CASSLVFMRARNTEAFF. The CDR3 coding sequence is TGCGCCAGCAGCTTGGTCTTCATGCGTGCACGGAACACTGAAGCTTTCTTT.

The chain uses TRBV28 and TRBJ1-5; D not resolved. The germline CDR1 and CDR2 sequences are MDHEN and SYDVKM. Trimming left V 7 bases short and J 4 bases short, with 14 bases between. CDR3 length: 14 amino acids. CDR3 DNA: TGTGCCAGCACCCTGGACGGGGTGAATCAGCCCCAGCATTTT. Translation: CASTLDGVNQPQHF.

J is TRBJ1-4 and V is TRBV7-9, with a possible D match to TRBD1 (6 bases). Germline V gene lookup returns CDR1 SEHNR and CDR2 FQNEAQ (reference sequence). The CDR3 spans 15 residues. V was trimmed by 4 bases and J by 5 bases, leaving 14 bases between them. CDR3: CASSSLRGANEKLFF. DNA of the CDR3: TGTGCCAGCAGCTCCCTCAGGGGCGCAAATGAAAAACTGTTTTTT.

The chain has TRBV18 and TRBJ1-4, with TRBD1 as a possible D gene (5 bases). V shed 8 bases and J shed 4 bases, with 11 bases lying between them. In germline, CDR1 is KGHSH, CDR2 LQKENI. The CDR3 runs 13 residues. CDR3 sequence reads: CASRQGVNEKLFF. The CDR3 DNA reads as TGTGCCAGCCGGCAGGGTGTTAATGAAAAACTGTTTTTT.

V and J are TRBV9 and TRBJ2-1, with 13 positions matching TRBD2. The CDR3 consists of 17 residues. Germline V gene sequence: CDR1 SGDLS, CDR2 YYNGEE. V shed 4 bases, J shed 5 bases, and the junction held 9 bases outside the gene matches. This chain's CDR3 is CASSSRLAGGPHNEQFF. The CDR3 nucleotides are TGTGCCAGCAGCTCCCGACTAGCGGGAGGCCCGCACAATGAGCAGTTCTTC.

This rearrangement joins TRBV18 to TRBJ2-7, with D hard to call. Germline CDR1 and CDR2: KGHSH and LQKENI. The ends were cut back, 2 bases at V and 2 bases at J, with 10 bases in the middle. The CDR3 loop spans 14 amino acids. The CDR3 DNA reads as TGTGCCAGCTCACCATTCAAATCAACCTACGAGCAGTACTTC. This encodes CASSPFKSTYEQYF.

This rearrangement joins TRBV7-9 to TRBJ1-4, with 7 bases matching TRBD1. The length of the CDR3 is 17 residues. CDR1 SEHNR and CDR2 FQNEAQ come from the germline V gene (reference sequence). V shed 2 bases, J shed 1 base, and the junction held 7 bases outside the gene matches. The CDR3 here is CASSLLGTVGTNEKLFF. The CDR3 DNA reads TGTGCCAGCAGCTTACTCGGGACAGTGGGAACTAATGAAAAACTGTTTTTT.

This chain joins TRBV11-2 and TRBJ1-2; D unclear. This CDR3 comprises 16 residues. Germline V gives CDR1 SGHAT, CDR2 FQNNGV. V lost 0 bases to trimming and J lost 7 bases, with 18 bases between them. CDR3 in amino acids: CASSLDPAFGVGGYTF. The CDR3 coding sequence is TGTGCCAGCAGCTTAGATCCCGCTTTCGGGGTTGGTGGCTACACCTTC.

Only a few counts were recorded for this clone. The chain employs TRBV27 and TRBJ2-7, with 11 bases that match TRBD1. From germline, CDR1 is MNHEY and CDR2 SMNVEV (reference sequence). The CDR3 length is 17 residues. Trimming at V came to 5 bases and at J to 5 bases, leaving 14 bases not matched to a gene. CDR3 nucleotides: TGTGCCAGCAGTCCCCTCCCCGGGACAGGGGGTTACCACGAGCAGTACTTC. This translates into CASSPLPGTGGYHEQYF.

The chain employs TRBV21-1 and TRBJ2-1; whether TRBD2, the table's D call, matches the DNA was not checked. TRBV21-1 is a pseudogene segment. The CDR3 has 16 amino acids. The CDR3: CASSPGTSHRYNEQFF. The CDR3 region has the DNA TGTGCCAGCAGCCCGGGGACTAGCCATAGATACAATGAGCAGTTCTTC.

The CDR3 protein is CASSGAAGRFSGNTIYF. The DNA of the CDR3 is TGTGCCAGCAGTGGCGCGGCGGGGCGCTTCTCTGGAAACACCATATATTTT. V and J are TRBV5-6 and TRBJ1-3; weak D call: TRBD1 (5 bases). V lost 5 bases and J 0 bases, leaving 18 bases between the germline ends. The germline CDR1 and CDR2 sequences are SGHDT and YYEEEE. The CDR3 extends over 17 amino acids.

J is TRBJ1-1 and V is TRBV7-8; the match to TRBD1 covers 7 bases. Looked up from germline, CDR1 is SGHVS and CDR2 is FQNEAQ. This CDR3 spans 16 amino acids. Unmatched junction bases numbered 9, after V lost 0 bases and J lost 5 bases. The CDR3 DNA reads TGTGCCAGCAGCTTAGCCCCTATGGTCAGGGGGACTGAAGCTTTCTTT. Protein sequence: CASSLAPMVRGTEAFF.

The sample holds a few counts of this clone. The chain is built from TRBV24-1 and TRBJ1-5, with D tentatively TRBD1 (5 bases). Germline V lookup: CDR1 KGHDR, CDR2 SFDVKD. Between the trimmed V and J ends, which lost 3 bases and 6 bases, there was a span of 11 bases. The CDR3 covers 14 residues. CDR3 coding DNA: TGTGCCACCAGTGATCCTGGGGGGACTCAGCCCCAGCATTTT. Translation gives CATSDPGGTQPQHF.

This CDR3 is CASSRTATGTGKTGNTIYF. The DNA of the CDR3 is TGTGCCAGCAGCCGCACGGCTACCGGGACAGGGAAAACTGGAAACACCATATATTTT. The chain joins TRBV3-1 (or the pseudogene TRBV3-2) to TRBJ1-3; 9 nucleotides match TRBD1. This CDR3 spans 19 amino acids. The V gene end was trimmed by 4 bases and the J gene end by 2 bases; junction bases not matched to a gene: 15. Germline V gene lookup returns CDR1 LGHDT and CDR2 YNNKEL (reference sequence).

The V call is TRBV6-5, the J call TRBJ1-5; D might be TRBD1 (6 bases). The CDR3 has 13 residues. Per germline, CDR1 MNHEY and CDR2 SVGAGI. V shed 7 bases and J shed 7 bases, with 14 bases lying between them. In DNA, the CDR3 is TGTGCCAGCACCAAAGCAGGGGTCCAGCCCCAGCATTTT. It encodes CASTKAGVQPQHF.

The chain has TRBV18 and TRBJ1-1, with a weak D call TRBD1 (6 bases). Trimming removed 3 bases at V and 4 bases at J, with 12 bases between. CDR3 size: 14 residues. The germline V gene has CDR1 KGHSH and CDR2 LQKENI. The CDR3 nucleotides are TGTGCCAGCTCACCTCAGGGGTGGGGCACTGAAGCTTTCTTT. Protein product: CASSPQGWGTEAFF.

The CDR3 region is CASSQLREGNYGYTF. In DNA form, the CDR3 reads TGTGCCAGCAGCCAACTTCGTGAGGGAAACTATGGCTACACCTTC. The rearrangement uses TRBV14 and TRBJ1-2; D not resolved. Trimming took off 2 bases at V and 2 bases at J, with 12 bases between the two ends. This CDR3 contains 15 residues. CDR1 is SGHDN, CDR2 FVKESK, per germline.

In its sample, this clone was seen a few times. The rearrangement joins TRBV10-2 to TRBJ1-1; 9 bases align to TRBD1. Germline V gives CDR1 WSHSY, CDR2 SAAADI. The CDR3 has 15 residues. J lost 3 bases, V lost 10 bases, and 12 bases had no gene match. The CDR3, as DNA: TGCGCCACCCACAGGGGGCGCTTTATGGACACTGAAGCTTTCTTT. Translating gives CATHRGRFMDTEAFF.

The rearrangement links TRBV5-1 to TRBJ2-3; the D is unclear. The ends were cut back, 2 bases at V and 0 bases at J, with 7 bases in the middle. CDR1 is SGHRS, CDR2 YFSETQ, per germline. The CDR3 loop spans 14 amino acids. The CDR3 DNA sequence: TGCGCCAGCAGCTTTACATCTAGCACAGATACGCAGTATTTT. It encodes CASSFTSSTDTQYF.